A single T cell receptor (beta chain) is shown here with its context. This specimen belongs to a study of T cells in tumors after PD-1 blockade. Study summary: Prior checkpoint blockade, systemic immunosuppressant use, or anti-cancer therapy within 4 weeks excluded patients.

Template: tumor biopsy or peripheral blood genomic DNA, about 550-6,500 ng per sample. Clones were read by immunoSEQ multiplex PCR, and TCRdb kept only the in-frame ones, dropping some. The sample yields about 33,000 clones, over 75% seen once. Germline-derived CDR1 and CDR2 are MNHEY and SVGAGI. V was pared by 7 bases and J by 9 bases, with 15 bases between. The CDR3 consists of 12 residues. The TCR sequence derives from a human donor with basal cell carcinoma. The chain is built from TRBV6-5 and TRBJ1-1; D call uncertain. Here the sequenced sample was PBMCs, taken before anti-PD-1 treatment. This CDR3 reads CASNPRRGKAFF. CDR3 coding DNA: TGTGCCAGCAACCCCCGGAGAGGAAAAGCTTTCTTT.